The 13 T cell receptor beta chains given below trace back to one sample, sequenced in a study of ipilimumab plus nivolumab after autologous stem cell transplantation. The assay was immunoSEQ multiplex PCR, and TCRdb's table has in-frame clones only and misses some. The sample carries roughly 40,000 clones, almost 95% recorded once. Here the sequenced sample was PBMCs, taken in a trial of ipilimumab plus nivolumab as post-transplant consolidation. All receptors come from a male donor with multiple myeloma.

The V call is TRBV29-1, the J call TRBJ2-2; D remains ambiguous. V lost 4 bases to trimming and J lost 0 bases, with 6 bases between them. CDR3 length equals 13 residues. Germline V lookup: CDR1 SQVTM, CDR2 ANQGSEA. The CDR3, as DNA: TGCAGCGTTGCTGGTACGAACACCGGGGAGCTGTTTTTT. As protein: CSVAGTNTGELFF.

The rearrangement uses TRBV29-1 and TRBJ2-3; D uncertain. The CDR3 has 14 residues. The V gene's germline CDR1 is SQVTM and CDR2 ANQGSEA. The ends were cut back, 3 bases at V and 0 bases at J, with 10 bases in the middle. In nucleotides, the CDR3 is TGCAGCGTTGAGGCAGTAACTAGCACAGATACGCAGTATTTT. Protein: CSVEAVTSTDTQYF.

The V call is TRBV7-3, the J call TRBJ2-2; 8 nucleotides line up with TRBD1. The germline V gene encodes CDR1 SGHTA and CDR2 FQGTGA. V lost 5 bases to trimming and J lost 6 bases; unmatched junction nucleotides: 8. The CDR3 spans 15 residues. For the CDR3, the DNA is TGTGCCAGCAGCCCGCAACCACAGGGGGCCGGGGAGCTGTTTTTT. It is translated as CASSPQPQGAGELFF.

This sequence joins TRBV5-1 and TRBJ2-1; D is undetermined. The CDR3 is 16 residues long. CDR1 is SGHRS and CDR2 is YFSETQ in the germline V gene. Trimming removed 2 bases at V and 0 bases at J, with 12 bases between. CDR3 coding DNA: TGCGCCAGCAGCTTAAAGTCATCCCGCTCCTACAATGAGCAGTTCTTC. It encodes CASSLKSSRSYNEQFF.

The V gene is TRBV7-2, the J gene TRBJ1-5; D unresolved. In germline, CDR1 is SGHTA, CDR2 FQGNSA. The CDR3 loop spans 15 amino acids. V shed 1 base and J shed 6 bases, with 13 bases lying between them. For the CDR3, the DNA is TGTGCCAGCAGCTTAGTGGCAGGACCAGGTCAGCCCCAGCATTTT. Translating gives CASSLVAGPGQPQHF.

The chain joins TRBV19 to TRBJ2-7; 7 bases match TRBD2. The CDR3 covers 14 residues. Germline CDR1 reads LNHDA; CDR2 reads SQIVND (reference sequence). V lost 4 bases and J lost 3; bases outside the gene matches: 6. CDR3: CASSSPGLIYEQYF. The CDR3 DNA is TGTGCCAGTAGTAGCCCGGGACTAATCTACGAGCAGTACTTC.

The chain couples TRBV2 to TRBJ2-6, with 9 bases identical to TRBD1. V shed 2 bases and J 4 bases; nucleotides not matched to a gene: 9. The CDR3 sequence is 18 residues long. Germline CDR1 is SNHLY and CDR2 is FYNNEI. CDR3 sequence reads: CASSESPGQGTGANVLTF. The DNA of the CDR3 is TGTGCCAGCAGTGAATCACCGGGACAGGGAACCGGGGCCAACGTCCTGACTTTC.

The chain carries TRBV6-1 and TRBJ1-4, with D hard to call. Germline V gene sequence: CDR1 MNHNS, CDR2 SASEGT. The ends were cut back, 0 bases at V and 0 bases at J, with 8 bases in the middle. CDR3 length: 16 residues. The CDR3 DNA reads TGTGCCAGCAGTGAAGCGCTCAGCCCAACTAATGAAAAACTGTTTTTT. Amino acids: CASSEALSPTNEKLFF.

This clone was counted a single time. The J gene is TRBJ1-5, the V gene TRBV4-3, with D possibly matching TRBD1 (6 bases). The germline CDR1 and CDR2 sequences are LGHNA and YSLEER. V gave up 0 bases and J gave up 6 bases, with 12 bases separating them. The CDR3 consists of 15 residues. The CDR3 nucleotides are TGCGCCAGCAGCCAAGACAGGGGAGGCGGTCAGCCCCAGCATTTT. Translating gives CASSQDRGGGQPQHF.

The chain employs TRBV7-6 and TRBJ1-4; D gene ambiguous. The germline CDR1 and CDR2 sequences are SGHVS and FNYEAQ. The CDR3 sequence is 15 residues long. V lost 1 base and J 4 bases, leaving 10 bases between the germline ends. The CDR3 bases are TGTGCCAGCAGCTTAGACGGCATTTTTAATGAAAAACTGTTTTTT. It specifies CASSLDGIFNEKLFF.

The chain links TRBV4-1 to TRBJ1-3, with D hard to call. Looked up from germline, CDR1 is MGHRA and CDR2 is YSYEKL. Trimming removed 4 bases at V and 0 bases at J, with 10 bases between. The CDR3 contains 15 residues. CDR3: CASSPTGASGNTIYF. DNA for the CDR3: TGCGCCAGCAGCCCCACTGGAGCCTCTGGAAACACCATATATTTT.

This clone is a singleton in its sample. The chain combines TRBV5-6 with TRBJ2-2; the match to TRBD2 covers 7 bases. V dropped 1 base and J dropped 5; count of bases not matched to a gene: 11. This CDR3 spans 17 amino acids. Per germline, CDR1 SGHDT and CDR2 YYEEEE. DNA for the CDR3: TGTGCCAGCAGCTTGTTTAATGCGGGGGTATGGACCGGGGAGCTGTTTTTT. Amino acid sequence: CASSLFNAGVWTGELFF. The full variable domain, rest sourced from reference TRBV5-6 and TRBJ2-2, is DAGVTQSPTHLIKTRGQQVTLRCSPKSGHDTVSWYQQALGQGPQFIFQYYEEEERQRGNFPDRFSGHQFPNYSSELNVNALLLGDSALYLCASSLFNAGVWTGELFFGEGSRLTVL.

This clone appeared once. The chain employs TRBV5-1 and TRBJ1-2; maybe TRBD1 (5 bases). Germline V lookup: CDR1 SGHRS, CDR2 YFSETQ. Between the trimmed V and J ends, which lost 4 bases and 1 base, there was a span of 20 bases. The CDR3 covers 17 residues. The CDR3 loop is CASSPGQFTFFNYGYTF. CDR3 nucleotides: TGCGCCAGCAGCCCCGGACAATTCACTTTTTTTAACTATGGCTACACCTTC.